This T cell receptor beta chain was captured in a study of OX40 agonist ivuxolimab in advanced cancers. Deletions cut 4 bases from V and 3 bases from J, with 14 bases between. The CDR3 runs 14 residues. Germline V gene data show CDR1 as SGHNT and CDR2 as YYREEE (reference sequence). Sequencing was performed with immunoSEQ multiplex PCR; in TCRdb, only in-frame clones are kept and a portion is missing. Here the sample spans about 19,000 clones, 83% being singletons. The V gene is TRBV5-4, the J gene TRBJ2-7, with D perhaps TRBD2 (5 bases). The receptor was isolated from an adult with an advanced solid tumor such as melanoma, head and neck, liver or kidney cancer. Specimen: CD4+ or CD8+ T cells sorted from blood, collected in a trial of the OX40 agonist ivuxolimab. CDR3 nucleotides: TGTGCCAGCAGCCCCGCCCGGGGATTCTACGAGCAGTACTTC. Its translation: CASSPARGFYEQYF.